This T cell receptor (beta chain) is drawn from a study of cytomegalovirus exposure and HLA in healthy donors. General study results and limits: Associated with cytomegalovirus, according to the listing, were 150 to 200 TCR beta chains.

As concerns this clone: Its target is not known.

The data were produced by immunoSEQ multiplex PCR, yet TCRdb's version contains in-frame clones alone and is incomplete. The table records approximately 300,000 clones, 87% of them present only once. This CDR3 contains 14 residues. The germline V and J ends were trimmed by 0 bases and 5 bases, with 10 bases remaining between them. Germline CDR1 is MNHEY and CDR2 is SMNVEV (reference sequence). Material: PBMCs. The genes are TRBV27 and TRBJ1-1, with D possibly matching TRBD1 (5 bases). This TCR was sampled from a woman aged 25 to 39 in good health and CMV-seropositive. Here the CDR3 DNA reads TGTGCCAGCAGTTTATCTGCGGGGGGGACTGAAGCTTTCTTT. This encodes CASSLSAGGTEAFF.